This T cell receptor (beta chain) was sequenced in a study of shared clonotypes between healthy human individuals. Across the whole study: The plates for each donor numbered three CD4 naive, three CD4 memory, two CD8 naive and one CD8 memory.

The CDR3 consists of 15 residues. Germline lookup yields CDR1 SGDLS and CDR2 YYNGEE. Deletions cut 3 bases from V and 3 bases from J, with 15 bases between. Positive CCR7 selection of CD45RO-negative cells yielded the naive CD8 cells, and terminally differentiated effector memory CD45RA+ cells were excluded. Every subset's genomic DNA went evenly onto several immunoSEQ plates. An approximately 200 ng quantity of DNA, 25,000 to 35,000 T cell genomes, went into the sorted-subset replicate PCRs. How the authors handled the data: ImmunoSEQ output held junction-only sequences without quality scores, so filtering differed. Profiling relied on immunoSEQ multiplex PCR, and the TCRdb table lists in-frame clones only, not all of them. V, J and clone size are those of that table, while D and trimming were read from the DNA. The sample includes 2 million to 2.5 million clones, approximately 94% of them seen just once.

The sequencing input was naive CD8+ T cells sorted from blood. The chain is built from TRBV9 and TRBJ2-5, with D perhaps given as TRBD1 or TRBD2 (5 bases each). This sequence was found in a man younger than 35 in good health. CDR3 in DNA: TGTGCCAGCAGCGCTGCCGGGACGGTGAAAGAGACCCAGTACTTC. Translated, it gives CASSAAGTVKETQYF.